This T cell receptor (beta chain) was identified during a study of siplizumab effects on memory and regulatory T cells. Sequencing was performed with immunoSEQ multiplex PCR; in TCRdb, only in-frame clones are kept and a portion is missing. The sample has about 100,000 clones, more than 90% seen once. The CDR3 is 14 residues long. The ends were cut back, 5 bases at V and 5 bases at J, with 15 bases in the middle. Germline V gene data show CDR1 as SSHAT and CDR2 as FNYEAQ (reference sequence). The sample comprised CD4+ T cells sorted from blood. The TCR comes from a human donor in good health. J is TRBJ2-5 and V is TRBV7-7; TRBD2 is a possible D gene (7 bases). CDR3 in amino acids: CASSTLGGLETQYF. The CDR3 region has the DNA TGTGCCAGCAGCACCCTCGGGGGGCTTGAGACCCAGTACTTC.